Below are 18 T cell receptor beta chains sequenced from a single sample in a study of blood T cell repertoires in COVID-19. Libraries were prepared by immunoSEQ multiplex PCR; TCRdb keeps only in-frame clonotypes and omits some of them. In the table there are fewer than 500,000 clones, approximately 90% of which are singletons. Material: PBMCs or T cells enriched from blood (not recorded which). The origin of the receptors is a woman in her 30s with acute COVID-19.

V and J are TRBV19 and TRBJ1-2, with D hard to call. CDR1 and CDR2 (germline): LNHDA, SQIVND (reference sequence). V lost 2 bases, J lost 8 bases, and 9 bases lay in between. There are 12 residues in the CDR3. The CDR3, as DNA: TGTGCCAGTAGTATAATGGGGAGCGGCTACACCTTC. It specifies CASSIMGSGYTF.

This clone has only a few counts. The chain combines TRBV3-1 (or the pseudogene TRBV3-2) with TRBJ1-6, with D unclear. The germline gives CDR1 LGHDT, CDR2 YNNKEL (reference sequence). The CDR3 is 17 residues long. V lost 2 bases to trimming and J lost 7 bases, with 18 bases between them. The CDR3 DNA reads TGTGCCAGCAGCCAATGGGTCGGGGAGGGATGGAATTCACCCCTCCACTTT. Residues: CASSQWVGEGWNSPLHF.

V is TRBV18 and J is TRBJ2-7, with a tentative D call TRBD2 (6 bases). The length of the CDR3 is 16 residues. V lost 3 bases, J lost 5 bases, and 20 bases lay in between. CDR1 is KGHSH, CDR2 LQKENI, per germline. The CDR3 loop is CASSPPSVRRGNEQYF. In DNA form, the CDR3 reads TGTGCCAGCTCACCTCCGTCGGTAAGGAGGGGCAACGAGCAGTACTTC.

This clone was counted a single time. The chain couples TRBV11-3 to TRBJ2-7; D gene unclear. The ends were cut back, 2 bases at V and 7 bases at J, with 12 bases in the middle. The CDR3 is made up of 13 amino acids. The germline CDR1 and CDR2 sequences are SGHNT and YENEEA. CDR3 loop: CASSLSPSREQYF. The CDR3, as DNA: TGTGCCAGCAGCTTATCCCCTAGTCGGGAGCAGTACTTC. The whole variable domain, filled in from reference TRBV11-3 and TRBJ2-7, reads EAGVVQSPRYKIIEKKQPVAFWCNPISGHNTLYWYLQNLGQGPELLIRYENEEAVDDSQLPKDRFSAERLKGVDSTLKIQPAELGDSAVYLCASSLSPSREQYFGPGTRLTVT.

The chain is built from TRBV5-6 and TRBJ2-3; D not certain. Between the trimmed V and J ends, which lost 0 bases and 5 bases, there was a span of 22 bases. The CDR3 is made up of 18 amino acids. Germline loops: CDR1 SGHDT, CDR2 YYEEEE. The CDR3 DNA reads TGTGCCAGCAGCTTGGGAGGCGGTCCTCCCTCCAAGAGAGATACGCAGTATTTT. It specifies CASSLGGGPPSKRDTQYF.

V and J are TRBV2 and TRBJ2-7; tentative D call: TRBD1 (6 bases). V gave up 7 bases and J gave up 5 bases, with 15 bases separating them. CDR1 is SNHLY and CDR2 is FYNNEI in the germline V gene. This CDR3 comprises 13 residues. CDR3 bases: TGTGCCAGCACTATGTGGGGGCTCAACGAGCAGTACTTC. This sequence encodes CASTMWGLNEQYF.

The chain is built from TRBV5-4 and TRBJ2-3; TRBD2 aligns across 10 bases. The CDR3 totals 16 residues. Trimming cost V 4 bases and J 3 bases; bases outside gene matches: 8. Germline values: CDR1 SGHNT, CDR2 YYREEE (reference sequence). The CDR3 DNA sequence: TGTGCCAGCAGCCCCTCAGGACTAGCGGCAACAGATACGCAGTATTTT. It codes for CASSPSGLAATDTQYF.

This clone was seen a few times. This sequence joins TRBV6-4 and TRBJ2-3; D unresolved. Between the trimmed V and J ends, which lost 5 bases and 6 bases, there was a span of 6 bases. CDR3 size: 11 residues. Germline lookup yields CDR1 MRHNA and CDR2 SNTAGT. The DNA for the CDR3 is TGTGCCAGCAGTTTCGGGGATACGCAGTATTTT. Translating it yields CASSFGDTQYF.

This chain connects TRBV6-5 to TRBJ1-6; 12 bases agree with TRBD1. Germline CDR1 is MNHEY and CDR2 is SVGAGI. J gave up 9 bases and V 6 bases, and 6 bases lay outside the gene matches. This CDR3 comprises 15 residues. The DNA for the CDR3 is TGTGCCAGCAGCCAGGGACAGGGGGCAGGTTCACCCCTCCACTTT. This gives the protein CASSQGQGAGSPLHF.

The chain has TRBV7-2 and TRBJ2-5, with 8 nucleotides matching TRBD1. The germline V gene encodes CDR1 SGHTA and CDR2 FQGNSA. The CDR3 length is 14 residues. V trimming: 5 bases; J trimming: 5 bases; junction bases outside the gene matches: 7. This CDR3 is CASSPGQGRETQYF. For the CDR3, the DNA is TGTGCCAGCAGCCCAGGACAGGGCCGGGAGACCCAGTACTTC.

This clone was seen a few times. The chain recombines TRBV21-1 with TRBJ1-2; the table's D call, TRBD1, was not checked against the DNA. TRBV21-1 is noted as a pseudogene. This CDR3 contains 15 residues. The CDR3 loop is CASSQGGTGNYGYTF. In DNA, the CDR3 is TGTGCCAGCAGCCAAGGGGGGACAGGTAACTATGGCTACACCTTC.

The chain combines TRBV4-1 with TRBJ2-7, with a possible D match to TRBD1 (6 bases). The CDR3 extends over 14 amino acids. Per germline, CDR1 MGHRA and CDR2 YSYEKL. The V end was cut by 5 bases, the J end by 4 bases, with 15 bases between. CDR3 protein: CASSFLPQGYEQYF. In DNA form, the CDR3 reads TGCGCCAGCAGCTTCCTTCCCCAGGGGTACGAGCAGTACTTC.

The CDR3 bases are TGTGCCAGCAGTGATCTTCAGGGGTCTCGGCAGCCCCAGCATTTT. Amino acids: CASSDLQGSRQPQHF. The chain employs TRBV2 and TRBJ1-5; tentative D call: TRBD1 (6 bases). CDR1 is SNHLY, CDR2 FYNNEI, per germline. The CDR3 sequence is 15 residues long. V was cut by 3 bases and J by 7 bases, with 16 bases left in between.

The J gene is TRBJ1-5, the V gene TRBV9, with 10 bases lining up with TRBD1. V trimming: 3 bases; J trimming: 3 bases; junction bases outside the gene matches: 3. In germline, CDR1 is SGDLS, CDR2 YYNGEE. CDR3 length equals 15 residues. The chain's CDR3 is CASSAGQGLNQPQHF. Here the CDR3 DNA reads TGTGCCAGCAGCGCGGGACAGGGGCTCAATCAGCCCCAGCATTTT.

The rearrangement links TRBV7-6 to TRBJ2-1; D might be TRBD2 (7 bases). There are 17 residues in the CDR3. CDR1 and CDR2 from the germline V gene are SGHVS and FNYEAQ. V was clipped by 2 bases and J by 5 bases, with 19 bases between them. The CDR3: CASSLRVAGAKNNEQFF. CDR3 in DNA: TGTGCCAGCAGCTTACGCGTGGCGGGGGCAAAAAACAATGAGCAGTTCTTC.

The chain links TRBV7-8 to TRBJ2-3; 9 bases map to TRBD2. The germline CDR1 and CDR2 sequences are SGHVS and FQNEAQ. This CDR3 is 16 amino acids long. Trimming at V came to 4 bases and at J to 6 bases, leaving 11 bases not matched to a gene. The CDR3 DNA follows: TGTGCCAGCAGCTCTCCTATAGCGGGGGCGGGGGATACGCAGTATTTT. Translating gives CASSSPIAGAGDTQYF.

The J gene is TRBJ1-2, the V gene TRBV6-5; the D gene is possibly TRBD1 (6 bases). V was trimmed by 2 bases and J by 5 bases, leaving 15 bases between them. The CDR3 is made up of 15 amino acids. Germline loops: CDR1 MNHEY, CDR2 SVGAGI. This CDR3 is CASSYSTGFLYGYTF. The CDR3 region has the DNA TGTGCCAGCAGTTACAGTACAGGGTTCCTATATGGCTACACCTTC.

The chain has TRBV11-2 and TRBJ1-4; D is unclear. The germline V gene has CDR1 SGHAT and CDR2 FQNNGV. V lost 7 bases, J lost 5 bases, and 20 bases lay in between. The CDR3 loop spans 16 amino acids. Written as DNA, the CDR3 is TGTGCCAGCACCCTCGGGTTTAAGACGGGGAATGAAAAACTGTTTTTT. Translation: CASTLGFKTGNEKLFF.